This T cell receptor (beta chain) was sequenced in a study of breast tumors, draining lymph nodes, adjacent tissues. TCRdb processed the multiplex PCR reads anew with MiXCR; each CDR3 protein has one entry. The profile covers about 13,000 distinct CDR3 sequences, with roughly 57% appearing a single time and 49% taken by the ten largest. In germline, CDR1 is SEHNR, CDR2 FQNEAQ (reference sequence). This CDR3 comprises 15 residues. For this clonotype: Its antigen is undetermined. The junction departs from germline at one end; a sequencing error may be responsible.

Study results and limitations: That most tumor T cells come from lymph nodes remained unproven. Tumors had less TCR diversity than lymph nodes, more than nontumor tissue. Findings are consistent with lymph node origin and intratumoral expansion of most tumor T cells.

This TCR was sampled from a female donor with breast cancer. Some clones in this sample may be carry-over from other donors' samples. Material for sequencing was tumor-adjacent breast tissue. This sequence joins TRBV7-9 and TRBJ2-7; D is possibly TRBD2 (5 bases). This CDR3 reads CASNLEGRKAYEQYF. In DNA, the CDR3 is TGTGCCAGCAACTTAGAGGGCCGGAAAGCCTACGAGCAGTACTTC.